The 30 T cell receptor beta chains below come from one sample, sequenced in a study of neurological immune-mediated disorders. Specified time point: longitudinal time-point 3. MiXCR was run by TCRdb on the 5' RACE reads, yielding one entry per CDR3 protein. The sample lists approximately 85,000 distinct CDR3 sequences, roughly 4.3% occurring once. The sequencing sample was made of PBMCs. The receptors were sampled from an older woman with multiple sclerosis.

This clonotype was observed many times. The genes are TRBV20-1 and TRBJ1-4; no definite D call. The germline gives CDR1 DFQATT, CDR2 SNEGSKA (reference sequence). V was trimmed by 6 bases and J by 5 bases, leaving 16 bases between them. This CDR3 has 14 residues. CDR3 sequence (DNA): TGCAGTGCCTGGAGTGGGAGTGAGAATGAAAAACTGTTTTTT. Residues: CSAWSGSENEKLFF.

This clonotype was counted many times. This chain joins TRBV9 and TRBJ2-1; TRBD2 matches at 10 bases. The CDR3 extends over 15 amino acids. The V gene end was trimmed by 4 bases and the J gene end by 10 bases; junction bases not matched to a gene: 11. Germline-derived CDR1 and CDR2 are SGDLS and YYNGEE. DNA for the CDR3: TGTGCCAGCAGCCCCGGGGTAGCGGGGGGACGGGAGCAGTTCTTC. Its protein is CASSPGVAGGREQFF.

This clonotype was picked up many times. The chain has TRBV7-6 and TRBJ2-2; a weak D match, TRBD2 (5 bases). The CDR3 has 13 amino acids. V was shortened by 3 bases and J by 7 bases, with 9 bases between the two germline ends. The germline gives CDR1 SGHVS, CDR2 FNYEAQ. In DNA, the CDR3 is TGTGCCAGCAGCTTGTGGGAGAACGGGGAGCTGTTTTTT. Amino acid sequence: CASSLWENGELFF.

The chain combines TRBV6-1 with TRBJ1-2; D may be TRBD1 (6 bases). In germline, CDR1 is MNHNS, CDR2 SASEGT. The CDR3 loop spans 14 amino acids. V dropped 4 bases and J dropped 5 bases, with 14 bases sitting between them. For the CDR3, the DNA is TGTGCCAGCAGTGCGCTAAATACAGGGTATGGCTACACCTTC. This translates into CASSALNTGYGYTF.

This clonotype was counted at least ten times. The rearrangement links TRBV6-2 or TRBV6-3 to TRBJ1-5; possibly TRBD1 for D (6 bases). Germline values: CDR1 MNHEY, CDR2 SVGEGT. This CDR3 has 15 amino acids. The V end lost 8 bases, the J end lost 3 bases, and 17 bases lay between the germline ends. CDR3 nucleotides: TGTGCCAGCTCGCCACAGGGCCTCACCAATCAGCCCCAGCATTTT. Its translation is CASSPQGLTNQPQHF.

With respect to this clonotype: Being one base from a much bigger clone, this may be a read error. This chain connects TRBV7-9 to TRBJ1-1, with D maybe TRBD1 (6 bases). CDR1 and CDR2 (germline): SEHNR, FQNEAQ (reference sequence). The CDR3 has 13 amino acids. CDR3 residues: CASILAGGQKAFF. The DNA of the CDR3 is TGTGCCAGCATCTTAGCGGGAGGACAGAAAGCTTTCTTT.

This clonotype was observed at least ten times. The rearrangement links TRBV5-5 to TRBJ2-3; tentative D call: TRBD1 (6 bases). V lost 1 base and J lost 6, with 15 bases in between. This CDR3 comprises 15 residues. Germline V CDR1 and CDR2: SGHKS, YYEKEE (reference sequence). The CDR3 DNA is TGTGCCAGCAGCTTGTCAATGGGGGCGCCGGATACGCAGTATTTT. Translating it yields CASSLSMGAPDTQYF. Variable domain in full (rest from reference TRBV5-5 and TRBJ2-3): DAGVTQSPTHLIKTRGQQVTLRCSPISGHKSVSWYQQVLGQGPQFIFQYYEKEERGRGNFPDRFSARQFPNYSSELNVNALLLGDSALYLCASSLSMGAPDTQYFGPGTRLTVL.

This clonotype has at least ten counts. This chain connects TRBV4-2 to TRBJ2-7; 11 bases align to TRBD2. Looked up from germline, CDR1 is LGHNA and CDR2 is YNFKEQ. The J segment lost 5 bases and the V segment lost 0 bases, leaving 3 bases of the junction unmatched. The length of the CDR3 is 15 residues. The CDR3 reads CASSQELAGGHEQYF. In nucleotides, the CDR3 is TGTGCCAGCAGCCAAGAGCTAGCGGGGGGCCACGAGCAGTACTTC.

There are many counts of this clonotype. The chain carries TRBV6-6 and TRBJ1-5, with 7 bases aligning to TRBD1. Germline lookup yields CDR1 MNHNY and CDR2 SVGAGI (reference sequence). CDR3 length equals 17 residues. Unmatched junction bases numbered 18, after V lost 6 bases and J lost 7 bases. CDR3 protein: CASRAGTAYFEEQPQHF. The DNA for the CDR3 is TGTGCCAGCAGAGCCGGGACAGCCTACTTCGAGGAACAGCCCCAGCATTTT.

This clonotype was counted at least ten times. The V and J genes are TRBV5-1 and TRBJ2-2; either TRBD1 or TRBD2 may supply D (5 bases each). Germline loops: CDR1 SGHRS, CDR2 YFSETQ. This CDR3 spans 15 amino acids. Trimming took off 5 bases at V and 0 bases at J, with 11 bases between the two ends. The CDR3 protein is CASRIGTANTGELFF. In DNA, the CDR3 is TGCGCCAGCAGAATAGGGACGGCGAACACCGGGGAGCTGTTTTTT.

This clonotype was detected ten times or more. The chain combines TRBV11-2 with TRBJ2-2; the D gene is possibly TRBD1 (6 bases). V lost 1 base to trimming and J lost 1 base, with 10 bases between them. Germline-derived CDR1 and CDR2 are SGHAT and FQNNGV. The CDR3 has 16 amino acids. The CDR3 sequence: CASSLAGTLNTGELFF. The CDR3 coding sequence is TGTGCCAGCAGCTTAGCCGGGACACTGAACACCGGGGAGCTGTTTTTT.

This clonotype was observed a few times. The chain combines TRBV5-1 with TRBJ1-2; 9 nucleotides agree with TRBD1. Germline V gives CDR1 SGHRS, CDR2 YFSETQ. Losses at the gene ends were 4 bases for V and 2 bases for J; bases not matched to a gene: 3. The CDR3 is made up of 14 amino acids. The CDR3 spells CASSPGTGNYGYTF. DNA of the CDR3: TGCGCCAGCAGCCCGGGGACAGGGAACTATGGCTACACCTTC.

Many counts were recorded for this clonotype. This chain uses TRBV6-5 with TRBJ2-7; D possibly corresponds to TRBD1 (6 bases). Germline V gene sequence: CDR1 MNHEY, CDR2 SVGAGI. Trimming pared 5 bases from V and 1 base from J, leaving 15 bases between. The CDR3 has 15 amino acids. The CDR3 bases are TGTGCCAGCAGTGATTCCGGGACACCGTCCTACGAGCAGTACTTC. It encodes CASSDSGTPSYEQYF.

This clonotype was counted at least ten times. Here the CDR3 reads CASSEGTGSNQPQHF. The DNA of the CDR3 is TGTGCCAGCAGCGAAGGGACAGGGAGCAATCAGCCCCAGCATTTT. The V call is TRBV7-6, the J call TRBJ1-5, with 9 positions matching TRBD1. The V segment lost 5 bases and the J segment 1 base; nucleotides outside the gene matches: 3. CDR1 is SGHVS, CDR2 FNYEAQ, per germline. The CDR3 contains 15 residues.

Many counts were recorded for this clonotype. V is TRBV28 and J is TRBJ2-7, with 9 positions matching TRBD1. With 6 bases clipped from V and 2 bases from J, the junction kept 5 bases outside the gene matches. Germline CDR1 MDHEN, CDR2 SYDVKM. The CDR3 covers 14 residues. The CDR3 is CASRQGARAYEQYF. CDR3 DNA sequence: TGTGCCAGCAGACAGGGGGCGAGAGCCTACGAGCAGTACTTC.

Many counts were recorded for this clonotype. The V gene is TRBV20-1, the J gene TRBJ2-1; 8 bases are shared with TRBD1. The CDR3 length is 16 residues. J was trimmed by 5 bases and V by 0 bases; bases with no gene match: 9. Germline loops: CDR1 DFQATT, CDR2 SNEGSKA (reference sequence). CDR3 in amino acids: CSARDRGRGQDNEQFF. The CDR3 DNA follows: TGCAGTGCTAGAGATCGGGGCAGGGGGCAGGACAATGAGCAGTTCTTC.

This clonotype was counted many times. This rearrangement joins TRBV3-1 to TRBJ1-2, with TRBD1 identical over 7 bases. The CDR3 has 15 amino acids. The J segment lost 4 bases and the V segment lost 4 bases, leaving 9 bases of the junction unmatched. The germline V gene has CDR1 LGHDT and CDR2 YNNKEL (reference sequence). The chain's CDR3 is CASSRETGTGYGYTF. CDR3 sequence (DNA): TGTGCCAGCAGCCGAGAGACAGGGACGGGCTATGGCTACACCTTC. The entire variable domain, with the rest obtained from reference TRBV3-1 and TRBJ1-2, is as follows: DTAVSQTPKYLVTQMGNDKSIKCEQNLGHDTMYWYKQDSKKFLKIMFSYNNKELIINETVPNRFSPKSPDKAHLNLHINSLELGDSAVYFCASSRETGTGYGYTFGSGTRLTVV.

To note about this clonotype: One end of the junction is discordant with germline, which a read error may explain. The chain couples TRBV29-1 to TRBJ2-7; 7 bases agree with TRBD1. The CDR3 is 14 residues long. Per the germline V gene, CDR1 is SQVTM and CDR2 is ANQGSEA. The CDR3 region is CSVSPGQWSSEQYF. The CDR3 nucleotides read TGCAGCGTTTCACCGGGACAGTGGTCCTCCGAGCAGTACTTC.

This clonotype was observed many times. This sequence joins TRBV29-1 and TRBJ2-2; D call uncertain. The V end lost 1 base, the J end lost 5 bases, and 8 bases lay between the germline ends. Germline values: CDR1 SQVTM, CDR2 ANQGSEA. This CDR3 is built from 13 residues. The CDR3 sequence: CSVEALATGELFF. Here the CDR3 DNA reads TGCAGCGTTGAAGCTCTCGCGACCGGGGAGCTGTTTTTT.

The table lists this clonotype with many counts. J is TRBJ2-1 and V is TRBV10-3; 7 bases fit TRBD1. The CDR3 totals 13 residues. Germline V gives CDR1 ENHRY, CDR2 SYGVKD. V was clipped by 7 bases and J by 8 bases; unmatched bases: 8. The CDR3 loop is CAINIQGNDEQFF. In nucleotides, the CDR3 is TGTGCCATCAATATACAGGGGAACGATGAGCAGTTCTTC.

Ten or more counts support this clonotype. This sequence joins TRBV5-1 and TRBJ2-7; no clear D. This CDR3 contains 13 residues. Germline loops: CDR1 SGHRS, CDR2 YFSETQ. The germline V and J ends were trimmed by 4 bases and 12 bases, with 20 bases remaining between them. The chain's CDR3 is CASSPAFDAKLYF. CDR3 nucleotides: TGCGCCAGCAGCCCCGCATTCGACGCCAAGCTGTACTTC.

This clonotype appeared many times. The CDR3 DNA reads as TGTGCCAGCAGCGGGAGCGGGGGGCGCATCGCTGGGGCCAACGTCCTGACTTTC. It translates to CASSGSGGRIAGANVLTF. This chain connects TRBV6-1 to TRBJ2-6; 9 bases align to TRBD2. Trimming cost V 6 bases and J 2 bases; bases outside gene matches: 11. The CDR3 length is 18 residues. Germline lookup yields CDR1 MNHNS and CDR2 SASEGT.

This clonotype has ten or more counts. This chain uses TRBV20-1 with TRBJ2-2, with TRBD2 identical over 8 bases. V lost 7 bases and J lost 2; bases outside the gene matches: 9. There are 15 residues in the CDR3. Germline CDR1 is DFQATT and CDR2 is SNEGSKA (reference sequence). The CDR3 region has the DNA TGCAGTGGGGAGCGGGGGAGAGTAAACACCGGGGAGCTGTTTTTT. Residues: CSGERGRVNTGELFF.

This clonotype was observed many times. V gene TRBV5-1 combines with J gene TRBJ1-2; D unresolved. This CDR3 is built from 13 residues. The V end was cut by 1 base, the J end by 1 base, with 5 bases between. Per germline, CDR1 SGHRS and CDR2 YFSETQ. CDR3 sequence reads: CASSLLLNYGYTF. CDR3 nucleotides: TGCGCCAGCAGCTTGCTCCTTAACTATGGCTACACCTTC.

Ten or more counts support this clonotype. The genes are TRBV7-8 and TRBJ2-7, with a possible D match to TRBD2 (5 bases). Germline CDR1 is SGHVS and CDR2 is FQNEAQ. The germline V and J ends were trimmed by 3 bases and 3 bases, with 12 bases remaining between them. The length of the CDR3 is 14 residues. The DNA of the CDR3 is TGTGCCAGCAGCTTGAGGGTTGGGATCTACGAGCAGTACTTC. Residues: CASSLRVGIYEQYF.

This clonotype was seen at least ten times. The chain combines TRBV15 with TRBJ1-4, with 7 bases aligning to TRBD1. Trimming removed 4 bases from V and 14 bases from J; junction bases left unmatched: 16. The CDR3 has 15 residues. Per the germline V gene, CDR1 is LNHNV and CDR2 is YYDKDF (reference sequence). The CDR3: CATSTWDSDTTDLFF. In nucleotides, the CDR3 is TGTGCCACCAGCACATGGGACAGTGACACCACGGATCTGTTTTTT.

This clonotype was detected many times. This chain links TRBV12-3 or TRBV12-4 with TRBJ2-7, with D possibly being TRBD1 (5 bases). Trimming pared 3 bases from V and 0 bases from J, leaving 9 bases between. This CDR3 contains 14 residues. CDR3 region: CASSFQGSSYEQYF. The CDR3 DNA reads as TGTGCCAGCAGTTTTCAGGGAAGCTCCTACGAGCAGTACTTC.

This clonotype came up many times. The gene calls are TRBV4-1 and TRBJ2-5; 9 positions agree with TRBD2. Germline CDR1 MGHRA, CDR2 YSYEKL. Unmatched junction bases numbered 11, after V lost 0 bases and J lost 3 bases. CDR3 length: 18 amino acids. CDR3 DNA sequence: TGCGCCAGCAGCCAAGAGGTGGCAGCGGGGGGAATAAAAGAGACCCAGTACTTC. The encoded protein is CASSQEVAAGGIKETQYF.

This clonotype was detected ten times or more. The chain is built from TRBV3-1 and TRBJ2-7; TRBD2 matches at 11 bases. The CDR3 extends over 15 amino acids. From germline, CDR1 is LGHDT and CDR2 YNNKEL (reference sequence). V lost 4 bases to trimming and J lost 5 bases; unmatched junction nucleotides: 7. The chain's CDR3 is CASSPFSGGANEQYF. The CDR3 coding sequence is TGTGCCAGCAGCCCCTTTAGCGGGGGGGCTAACGAGCAGTACTTC.

There are many counts of this clonotype. The rearrangement links TRBV12-3 or TRBV12-4 to TRBJ2-7, with D tentatively TRBD1 or TRBD2 (5 bases each). Trimming removed 6 bases at V and 4 bases at J, with 16 bases between. The CDR3 is made up of 14 amino acids. The CDR3 DNA sequence: TGTGCCAGCAGCAGACCGGGACGGAGTTACGAGCAGTACTTC. This encodes CASSRPGRSYEQYF.